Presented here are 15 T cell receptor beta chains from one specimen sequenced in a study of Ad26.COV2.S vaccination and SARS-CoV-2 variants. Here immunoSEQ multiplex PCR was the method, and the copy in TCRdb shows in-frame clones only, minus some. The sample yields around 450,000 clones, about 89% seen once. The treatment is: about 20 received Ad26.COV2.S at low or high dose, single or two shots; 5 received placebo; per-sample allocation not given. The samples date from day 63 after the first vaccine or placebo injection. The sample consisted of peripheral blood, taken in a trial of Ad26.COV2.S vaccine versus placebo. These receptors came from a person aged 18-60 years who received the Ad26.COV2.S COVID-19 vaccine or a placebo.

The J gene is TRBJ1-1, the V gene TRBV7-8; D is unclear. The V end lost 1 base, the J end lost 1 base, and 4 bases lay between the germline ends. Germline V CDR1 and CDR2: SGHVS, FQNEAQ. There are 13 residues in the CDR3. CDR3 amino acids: CASSLETNTEAFF. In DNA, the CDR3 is TGTGCCAGCAGCTTAGAAACGAACACTGAAGCTTTCTTT. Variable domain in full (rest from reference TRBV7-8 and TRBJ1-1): GAGVSQSPRYKVAKRGQDVALRCDPISGHVSLFWYQQALGQGPEFLTYFQNEAQLDKSGLPSDRFFAERPEGSVSTLKIQRTQQEDSAVYLCASSLETNTEAFFGQGTRLTVV.

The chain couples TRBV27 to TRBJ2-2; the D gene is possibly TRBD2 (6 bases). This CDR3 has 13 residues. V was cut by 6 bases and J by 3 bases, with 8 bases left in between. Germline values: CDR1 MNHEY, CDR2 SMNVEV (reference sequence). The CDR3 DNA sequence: TGTGCCAGCAGCGGAGGGGACACCGGGGAGCTGTTTTTT. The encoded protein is CASSGGDTGELFF.

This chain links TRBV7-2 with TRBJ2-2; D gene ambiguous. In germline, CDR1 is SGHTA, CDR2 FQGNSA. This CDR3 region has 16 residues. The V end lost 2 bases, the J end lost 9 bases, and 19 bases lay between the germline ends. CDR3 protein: CASSLPHIPTGRELFF. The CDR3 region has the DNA TGTGCCAGCAGCTTACCGCATATCCCCACGGGCAGGGAGCTGTTTTTT.

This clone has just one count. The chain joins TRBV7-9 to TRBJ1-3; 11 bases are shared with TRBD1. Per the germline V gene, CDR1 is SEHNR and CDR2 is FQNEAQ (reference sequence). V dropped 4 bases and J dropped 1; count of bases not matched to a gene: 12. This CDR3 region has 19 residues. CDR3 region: CASSSPDRTGGFSGNTIYF. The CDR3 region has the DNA TGTGCCAGCAGCTCTCCCGACCGGACAGGGGGCTTTTCTGGAAACACCATATATTTT.

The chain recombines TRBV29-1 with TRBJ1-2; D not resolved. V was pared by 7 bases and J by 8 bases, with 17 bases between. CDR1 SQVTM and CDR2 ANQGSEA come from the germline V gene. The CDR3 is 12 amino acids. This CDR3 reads CSAEGHLGGYTF. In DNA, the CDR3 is TGCAGCGCCGAAGGGCATCTAGGAGGCTACACCTTC.

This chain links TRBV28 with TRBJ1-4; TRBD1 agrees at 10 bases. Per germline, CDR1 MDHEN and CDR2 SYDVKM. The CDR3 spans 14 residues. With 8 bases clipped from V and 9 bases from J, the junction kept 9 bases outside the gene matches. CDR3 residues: CASSPGQGYQKLFF. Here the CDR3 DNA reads TGTGCCAGCTCGCCGGGACAGGGGTATCAAAAACTGTTTTTT.

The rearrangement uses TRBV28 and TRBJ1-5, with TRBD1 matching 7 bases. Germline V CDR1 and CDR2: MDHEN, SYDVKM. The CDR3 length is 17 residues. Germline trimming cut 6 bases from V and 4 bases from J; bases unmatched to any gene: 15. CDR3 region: CASSFPDRRRENQPQHF. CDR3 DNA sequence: TGTGCCAGCAGCTTCCCGGACAGGAGGAGGGAGAATCAGCCCCAGCATTTT.

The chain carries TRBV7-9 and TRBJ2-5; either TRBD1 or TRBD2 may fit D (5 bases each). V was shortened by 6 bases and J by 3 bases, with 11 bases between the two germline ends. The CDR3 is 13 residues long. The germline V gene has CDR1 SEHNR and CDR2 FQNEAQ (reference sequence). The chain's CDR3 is CASRPGPEETQYF. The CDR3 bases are TGTGCCAGCAGGCCGGGACCAGAAGAGACCCAGTACTTC.

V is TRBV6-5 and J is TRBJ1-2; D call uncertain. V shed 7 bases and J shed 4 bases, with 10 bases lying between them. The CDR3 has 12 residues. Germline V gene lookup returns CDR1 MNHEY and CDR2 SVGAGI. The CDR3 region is CASNLVRYGYTF. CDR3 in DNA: TGTGCCAGCAACCTGGTCCGCTATGGCTACACCTTC.

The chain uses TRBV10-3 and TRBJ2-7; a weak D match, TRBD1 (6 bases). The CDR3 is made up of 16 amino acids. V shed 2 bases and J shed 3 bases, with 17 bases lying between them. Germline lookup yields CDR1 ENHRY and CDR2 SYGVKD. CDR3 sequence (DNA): TGTGCCATCAGTGAGGACAGGAGCCGAGCACTCTACGAGCAGTACTTC. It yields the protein CAISEDRSRALYEQYF.

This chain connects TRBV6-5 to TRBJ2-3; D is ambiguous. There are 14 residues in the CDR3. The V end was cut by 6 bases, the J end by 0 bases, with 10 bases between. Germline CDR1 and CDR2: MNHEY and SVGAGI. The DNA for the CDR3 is TGTGCCAGCAGCCGCCGGGCCAGCACAGATACGCAGTATTTT. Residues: CASSRRASTDTQYF.

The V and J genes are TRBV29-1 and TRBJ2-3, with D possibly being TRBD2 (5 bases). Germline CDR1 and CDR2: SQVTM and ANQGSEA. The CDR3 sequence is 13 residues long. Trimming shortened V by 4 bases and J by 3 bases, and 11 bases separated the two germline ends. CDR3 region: CSVAGGLTDTQYF. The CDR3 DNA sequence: TGCAGCGTTGCAGGCGGGCTTACAGATACGCAGTATTTT.

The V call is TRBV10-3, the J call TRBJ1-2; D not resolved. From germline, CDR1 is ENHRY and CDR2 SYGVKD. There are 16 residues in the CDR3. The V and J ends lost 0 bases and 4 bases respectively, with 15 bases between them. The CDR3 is CAISESDTALGYGYTF. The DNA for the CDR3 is TGTGCCATCAGTGAGTCAGATACAGCGTTGGGCTATGGCTACACCTTC.

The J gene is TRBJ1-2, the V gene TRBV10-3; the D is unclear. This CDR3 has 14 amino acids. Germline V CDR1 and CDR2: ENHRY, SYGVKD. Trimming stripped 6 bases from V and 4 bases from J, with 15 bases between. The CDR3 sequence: CAIRGQLRGYGYTF. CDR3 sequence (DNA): TGTGCCATCAGGGGCCAGCTTCGGGGCTATGGCTACACCTTC.

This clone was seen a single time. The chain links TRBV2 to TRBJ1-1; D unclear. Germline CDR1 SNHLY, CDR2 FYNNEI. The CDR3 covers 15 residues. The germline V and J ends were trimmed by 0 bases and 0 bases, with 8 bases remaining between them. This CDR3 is CASSEAPMLNTEAFF. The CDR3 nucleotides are TGTGCCAGCAGTGAAGCCCCGATGCTGAACACTGAAGCTTTCTTT.